Each of the 20 T cell receptor beta chains below was sequenced from the same sample in a study of CD8 T cells in ankylosing spondylitis. One entry per CDR3 protein results from TCRdb running MiXCR on the 5' RACE reads. Of approximately 100,000 distinct CDR3 sequences in the sample, about 8.6% were seen once. The sequencing sample was made of blood, either unsorted or a sorted T cell fraction (not recorded which). All receptors derive from a male donor with ankylosing spondylitis or in good health (not recorded which).

The V call is TRBV7-2, the J call TRBJ1-2, with a possible D match to TRBD1 (5 bases). CDR3 size: 13 residues. With 5 bases removed from V and 6 bases from J, the gap between germline ends came to 13 bases. Germline V gene sequence: CDR1 SGHTA, CDR2 FQGNSA. This CDR3 reads CASSINRRHGYTF. The CDR3 nucleotides are TGTGCCAGCAGCATAAACAGGAGACATGGCTACACCTTC.

This clonotype was counted ten times or more. V is TRBV12-3 or TRBV12-4 and J is TRBJ2-5; D is unresolved. V lost 3 bases and J lost 7, with 9 bases in between. The CDR3 sequence is 12 residues long. The DNA of the CDR3 is TGTGCCAGCAGTTTGCTGGCGGCGACCCAGTACTTC. Translating gives CASSLLAATQYF.

The gene calls are TRBV30 and TRBJ2-3; 12 nucleotides align to TRBD2. The CDR3 loop spans 16 amino acids. Germline V CDR1 and CDR2: GTSNPN, SVGIG (reference sequence). Trimming at V came to 1 base and at J to 5 bases, leaving 7 bases not matched to a gene. The DNA for the CDR3 is TGTGCCTGGAGTGGGTCGGTGACTAGCGGGAGAGATACGCAGTATTTT. Its translation: CAWSGSVTSGRDTQYF.

This clonotype was observed at least ten times. The chain is built from TRBV12-3 or TRBV12-4 and TRBJ2-1; D is uncertain. V was shortened by 3 bases and J by 6 bases, with 15 bases between the two germline ends. The CDR3 spans 15 residues. CDR3 sequence reads: CASSFYTTSINEQFF. CDR3 coding DNA: TGTGCCAGCAGTTTCTACACAACCTCCATCAATGAGCAGTTCTTC.

This clonotype was seen many times. The chain recombines TRBV27 with TRBJ2-1; D unclear. The germline V gene has CDR1 MNHEY and CDR2 SMNVEV (reference sequence). The V gene lost 7 bases and the J gene lost 9 bases, with 10 bases spanning the gap. The CDR3 is made up of 11 amino acids. DNA of the CDR3: TGTGCCAGCACTTCATCCGGTGAGCAGTTCTTC. It yields the protein CASTSSGEQFF.

This clonotype was found a few times. The chain links TRBV6-1 to TRBJ2-7; D gene uncertain. The CDR3 has 15 residues. Germline CDR1 and CDR2: MNHNS and SASEGT. The V end lost 8 bases, the J end lost 0 bases, and 17 bases lay between the germline ends. The CDR3 is CASSRGVISSYEQYF. The CDR3, as DNA: TGTGCCAGCTCCCGAGGCGTCATAAGCTCCTACGAGCAGTACTTC.

The table lists this clonotype with many counts. The rearrangement uses TRBV12-5 and TRBJ2-2; no clear D gene. V lost 0 bases, J lost 4 bases, and 9 bases lay in between. The CDR3 is 15 residues long. In germline, CDR1 is LGHNT, CDR2 FRNRAP. The CDR3, as DNA: TGTGCTAGTGGTTTGGTACAAGGGATCACCGGGGAGCTGTTTTTT. It specifies CASGLVQGITGELFF.

There are many counts of this clonotype. V and J are TRBV5-1 and TRBJ2-1, with 12 nucleotides matching TRBD2. Losses at the gene ends were 4 bases for V and 0 bases for J; bases not matched to a gene: 8. Germline CDR1 is SGHRS and CDR2 is YFSETQ. The CDR3 totals 18 residues. The CDR3 region is CASSPSGRADASYNEQFF. The CDR3 bases are TGCGCCAGCAGCCCTAGCGGGAGGGCCGATGCCTCCTACAATGAGCAGTTCTTC.

With regard to this clonotype: A read error may account for a junction end that differs from germline. This chain joins TRBV4-3 and TRBJ2-2; D is ambiguous. Per the germline V gene, CDR1 is LGHNA and CDR2 is YSLEER. The CDR3 length is 15 residues. CDR3 loop: CGSSQDRTRTGELFF. The CDR3, as DNA: TGCGGCAGCAGCCAAGATCGGACGAGAACCGGGGAGCTGTTTTTT.

As to this clonotype: A single base separates this from a much larger clone, so it may be a read error. This chain uses TRBV20-1 with TRBJ2-1, with 13 nucleotides matching TRBD2. This CDR3 has 16 amino acids. Germline CDR1 is DFQATT and CDR2 is SNEGSKA (reference sequence). CDR3 nucleotide sequence: TGCTGTGCGTCGAGCGCCGGGACTAGCGGGATCAATGAGCAGTTCTTC. Translation: CCASSAGTSGINEQFF.

This clonotype came up many times. The chain employs TRBV5-1 and TRBJ1-2; D may be TRBD1 (6 bases). The germline V gene has CDR1 SGHRS and CDR2 YFSETQ. Trimming took off 3 bases at V and 8 bases at J, with 23 bases between the two ends. This CDR3 is 16 amino acids long. The CDR3 DNA follows: TGCGCCAGCAGCTCTGGACAGCCTTTTCGGGATGAAGGCTACACCTTC. It encodes CASSSGQPFRDEGYTF.

This clonotype was seen a few times. The V and J genes are TRBV4-2 and TRBJ1-5, with a tentative D call TRBD1 (5 bases). Germline lookup yields CDR1 LGHNA and CDR2 YNFKEQ. V lost 1 base and J lost 0, with 7 bases in between. This CDR3 has 15 residues. This CDR3 is CASSQGQYSNQPQHF. As DNA, the CDR3 is TGTGCCAGCAGCCAAGGACAGTATAGCAATCAGCCCCAGCATTTT.

The table lists this clonotype with many counts. The chain uses TRBV4-2 and TRBJ2-1; D is possibly TRBD2 (6 bases). Germline V gene lookup returns CDR1 LGHNA and CDR2 YNFKEQ. CDR3 length: 18 residues. With 0 bases removed from V and 4 bases from J, the gap between germline ends came to 19 bases. The CDR3 sequence is CASSQDLLGRGAYNEQFF. The DNA for the CDR3 is TGTGCCAGCAGCCAAGACCTCCTGGGGCGGGGCGCTTACAATGAGCAGTTCTTC.

V gene TRBV5-5 combines with J gene TRBJ1-5; D remains unclear. The CDR3 is 16 amino acids. Trimming pared 5 bases from V and 0 bases from J, leaving 15 bases between. The germline CDR1 and CDR2 sequences are SGHKS and YYEKEE (reference sequence). CDR3: CASRGGGGFSNQPQHF. The CDR3 bases are TGTGCCAGCAGAGGTGGCGGAGGGTTTAGCAATCAGCCCCAGCATTTT.

This clonotype appeared many times. The chain carries TRBV12-3 or TRBV12-4 and TRBJ2-1; 7 positions agree with TRBD2. The CDR3 runs 18 residues. Germline trimming cut 5 bases from V and 6 bases from J; bases unmatched to any gene: 19. Here the CDR3 DNA reads TGTGCCAGCAGTCTTGGTCATGGTACTAGCGTCGGAGGCAATGAGCAGTTCTTC. It encodes CASSLGHGTSVGGNEQFF.

This clonotype was observed at least ten times. CDR3 nucleotides: TGTGCCAGCAGTTGGGTCGGGGGCAAGGTGTCTGGAAACACCATATATTTT. It translates to CASSWVGGKVSGNTIYF. The chain carries TRBV12-3 or TRBV12-4 and TRBJ1-3, with D possibly being TRBD1 (6 bases). Trimming took off 4 bases at V and 1 base at J, with 17 bases between the two ends. The CDR3 is 17 residues long.

As to this clonotype: It may be a read error: a sequence one base away is much more abundant. The rearrangement links TRBV5-1 to TRBJ2-2, with 7 bases lining up with TRBD1. Germline V gene sequence: CDR1 SGHRS, CDR2 YFSETQ. The CDR3 sequence is 18 residues long. The CDR3 is CASSGVVYGTVNAGELFF. The CDR3 region has the DNA TGCGCCAGCAGCGGTGTGGTATACGGGACAGTGAACGCCGGGGAGCTGTTTTTT.

This clonotype has just one count. The rearrangement uses TRBV14 and TRBJ1-2; D call uncertain. Germline lookup yields CDR1 SGHDN and CDR2 FVKESK. The V end was cut by 0 bases, the J end by 2 bases, with 4 bases between. The CDR3 is 13 residues long. The CDR3: CASSQDRNYGYTF. CDR3 coding DNA: TGTGCCAGCAGCCAAGACAGAAACTATGGCTACACCTTC.

The table lists this clonotype with many counts. CDR3: CASSSGSQETQYF. CDR3 bases: TGTGCCAGCTCATCCGGGTCCCAAGAGACCCAGTACTTC. This rearrangement joins TRBV18 to TRBJ2-5; D unclear. There are 13 residues in the CDR3. V was cut by 5 bases and J by 1 base, with 8 bases left in between. Germline CDR1 is KGHSH and CDR2 is LQKENI.

The sample holds a few counts of this clonotype. This chain uses TRBV7-2 with TRBJ2-5; D gene uncertain. The germline V gene has CDR1 SGHTA and CDR2 FQGNSA. The CDR3 has 15 amino acids. The V gene lost 1 base and the J gene lost 1 base, with 10 bases spanning the gap. The CDR3 DNA follows: TGTGCCAGCAGCTTAGGTCTGCTCCTCCAAGAGACCCAGTACTTC. This sequence encodes CASSLGLLLQETQYF.